This passage covers 12 T cell receptor beta chains from one sample sequenced in a study of human T cells and chemical hapten exposure. TCRdb passed the RACE reads through MiXCR, listing each CDR3 protein once. The sample holds about 380,000 distinct CDR3 sequences, roughly 4.6% seen once. Time point specified: pre-sensitization, week 0. Treatment of the sample: therapeutic diphenylcyclopropenone sensitization with weekly scalp DPC. The specimen comprised whole blood, sampled in connection with sensitization to the hapten diphenylcyclopropenone (DPC). Every receptor here comes from a woman in her forties or fifties with alopecia areata. Some clones in this sample may be carry-over from other donors' samples.

This clonotype was counted a few times. This sequence joins TRBV4-1 and TRBJ1-5; tentatively, D is TRBD1 (5 bases). Germline-derived CDR1 and CDR2 are MGHRA and YSYEKL. The CDR3 loop spans 15 amino acids. Trimming pared 0 bases from V and 5 bases from J, leaving 11 bases between. The DNA for the CDR3 is TGCGCCAGCAGCCAAGAGGGCAGGGCCCATCAGCCCCAGCATTTT. As protein: CASSQEGRAHQPQHF.

This rearrangement joins TRBV29-1 to TRBJ2-3, with no clear D. This CDR3 comprises 13 residues. The V end was cut by 4 bases, the J end by 0 bases, with 8 bases between. The germline CDR1 and CDR2 sequences are SQVTM and ANQGSEA. CDR3 protein: CSVASPSTDTQYF. The CDR3 coding sequence is TGCAGCGTTGCCAGCCCCAGCACAGATACGCAGTATTTT.

This clonotype came up many times. The J gene is TRBJ2-4, the V gene TRBV4-3, with no clear D. CDR1 and CDR2 from the germline V gene are LGHNA and YSLEER. V was cut by 4 bases and J by 8 bases, with 12 bases left in between. The CDR3 is made up of 13 amino acids. In DNA, the CDR3 is TGCGCCAGCAGCCTTAGATCCTACGACATTCAGTACTTC. It is translated as CASSLRSYDIQYF.

This clonotype has just a few counts. The CDR3 DNA reads TGTGCCAGCAGTCCTACAGGTCTGGCTGAAGCTTTCTTT. This encodes CASSPTGLAEAFF. The rearrangement links TRBV12-3 or TRBV12-4 to TRBJ1-1; possible D gene TRBD1, 5 bases. The CDR3 is 13 amino acids. The V end lost 5 bases, the J end lost 6 bases, and 13 bases lay between the germline ends.

This clonotype was observed a handful of times. The chain couples TRBV20-1 to TRBJ1-2; 8 nucleotides align to TRBD1. V shed 6 bases, J shed 4 bases, and the junction held 16 bases outside the gene matches. The CDR3 contains 16 residues. In germline, CDR1 is DFQATT, CDR2 SNEGSKA (reference sequence). The CDR3 loop is CSAPSPQGARAYGYTF. In DNA form, the CDR3 reads TGCAGTGCCCCTTCACCCCAGGGGGCGAGGGCCTATGGCTACACCTTC.

This clonotype has at least ten counts. The chain employs TRBV29-1 and TRBJ2-5; 12 nucleotides agree with TRBD2. The CDR3 runs 16 residues. Germline V gene sequence: CDR1 SQVTM, CDR2 ANQGSEA. V was pared by 1 base and J by 5 bases, with 8 bases of the junction left unmatched. The CDR3 DNA sequence: TGCAGCGTTGAAGTGGCTAGCGGGAGGGCCACGGAGACCCAGTACTTC. Translated, it gives CSVEVASGRATETQYF.

The chain uses TRBV7-9 and TRBJ1-6, with D possibly TRBD1 on 6 matching bases. Looked up from germline, CDR1 is SEHNR and CDR2 is FQNEAQ (reference sequence). The CDR3 totals 14 residues. V was shortened by 3 bases and J by 8 bases, with 11 bases between the two germline ends. This CDR3 reads CASSFWTDDSPLHF. The CDR3 DNA reads TGTGCCAGCAGCTTTTGGACAGACGATTCACCCCTCCACTTT.

The chain couples TRBV15 to TRBJ1-2, with 8 positions matching TRBD1. CDR1 is LNHNV and CDR2 is YYDKDF in the germline V gene (reference sequence). Germline trimming cut 1 base from V and 7 bases from J; bases unmatched to any gene: 8. The CDR3 sequence is 15 residues long. CDR3 sequence: CATSRVRGLISGYTF. The CDR3 DNA reads TGTGCCACCAGCAGAGTCAGGGGGCTCATCAGTGGCTACACCTTC.

This clonotype was seen repeatedly, ten times or more. The chain couples TRBV20-1 to TRBJ1-1; tentative D call: TRBD1 (5 bases). Per the germline V gene, CDR1 is DFQATT and CDR2 is SNEGSKA (reference sequence). The CDR3 sequence is 12 residues long. V was cut by 3 bases and J by 10 bases, with 15 bases left in between. The CDR3: CSASYGGSRAFF. CDR3 in DNA: TGCAGTGCTAGTTATGGGGGATCGAGAGCTTTCTTT.

This clonotype was seen a handful of times. This sequence joins TRBV6-2 or TRBV6-3 and TRBJ2-4; perhaps TRBD1 as D (5 bases). The CDR3 is made up of 16 amino acids. The V end lost 2 bases, the J end lost 1 base, and 12 bases lay between the germline ends. CDR1 and CDR2 from the germline V gene are MNHEY and SVGEGT. Here the CDR3 DNA reads TGTGCCAGCAGTTACGAGACAGTTGGCGCCAAAAACATTCAGTACTTC. Encoded protein: CASSYETVGAKNIQYF.

This clonotype was observed a handful of times. J is TRBJ1-5 and V is TRBV4-1; D is uncertain. CDR3 size: 14 residues. V gave up 0 bases and J gave up 4 bases, with 7 bases separating them. Germline CDR1 reads MGHRA; CDR2 reads YSYEKL. CDR3 region: CASSQDGENQPQHF. In DNA form, the CDR3 reads TGCGCCAGCAGCCAAGACGGGGAGAATCAGCCCCAGCATTTT.

This clonotype was seen ten or more times. V and J are TRBV29-1 and TRBJ2-1; 9 bases match TRBD2. From germline, CDR1 is SQVTM and CDR2 ANQGSEA. CDR3 length: 13 residues. V trimming: 6 bases; J trimming: 7 bases; junction bases outside the gene matches: 7. CDR3 sequence: CSVLSGSRNEQFF. The CDR3 DNA follows: TGCAGCGTCCTTAGCGGGAGTAGAAATGAGCAGTTCTTC.